This entry concerns a single TCR beta chain. Antigen: not known. TCRdb reprocessed the reads with MiXCR, giving one entry per CDR3 protein. The sample gives some 320,000 distinct CDR3 sequences, roughly 28% of which show up once; about 19% is in the top ten. Per germline, CDR1 MGHDK and CDR2 SYGVNS. V was pared by 8 bases and J by 0 bases, with 14 bases between. The CDR3 has 15 amino acids. The sample is drawn from a study of T cell repertoires in cytomegalovirus infection. Across the study: Alongside well-studied HLA-B-restricted CMV epitopes, recently identified HLA-C-restricted CMV epitopes were also used. Matching HLA type, along with CMV infection, was indicated by public TCR beta signatures. The study's findings and limits: Carriage of CMV together with the relevant HLA was identifiable through cumulative public TCR beta family frequency.

The chain links TRBV25-1 to TRBJ1-3; possibly TRBD1 for D (5 bases). The sequence was obtained from a human donor in good health (CMV status not recorded). Some clones in this sample may be carry-over from other donors' samples. The source material was cultured PBMCs, sampled from culture after CMV antigen stimulation. CDR3 DNA: TGTGCCAGCGTTGACAGCGGAGGCTCTGGAAACACCATATATTTT. Translating gives CASVDSGGSGNTIYF.